This T cell receptor (beta chain) was documented in a study of spatial heterogeneity in lung cancer. This clonotype has only one observation. In a library made to pick up alpha chains, this beta chain is a stray read with a size that means little. V was pared by 5 bases and J by 9 bases, with 13 bases between. CDR3 length equals 12 residues. The germline V gene encodes CDR1 MDHEN and CDR2 SYDVKM. TCRdb re-analysed the 5' RACE reads in MiXCR, keeping a single row per CDR3 protein. The data hold 2,500 to 3,000 distinct CDR3 sequences, with roughly 8.5% observed a single time. Time point denoted: sample taken at primary tumor resection. The authors sequenced whole RNA from tumor, nontumor lung or frozen PBMC without sorting.

Sequences were derived from normal lung tissue next to the tumor, sampled at surgery. The TCR was taken from a male donor with early-stage non-small cell lung cancer. The chain employs TRBV28 and TRBJ2-5; TRBD1 is a possible D gene (6 bases). The CDR3, as DNA: TGTGCCAGCAGTCCTACCTACAGGGCCCAGTACTTC. Amino acids: CASSPTYRAQYF.